The 2 T cell receptor beta chains presented below share a single source sample, sequenced in a study of cytomegalovirus exposure and HLA in healthy donors. Amplification used 60 Vbeta primers and 13 Jbeta primers. The assay was immunoSEQ multiplex PCR, and TCRdb's table has in-frame clones only and misses some. This sample carries 75,000 to 95,000 clones, around 77% of them seen once, and the ten largest clones take about 3.1%. The sequencing input was PBMCs. These receptors all come from a man aged 45 to 65 in good health and CMV-seronegative.

The V and J genes are TRBV4-3 and TRBJ2-5; 7 bases fit TRBD1. CDR3 length: 15 amino acids. Germline V lookup: CDR1 LGHNA, CDR2 YSLEER. V lost 1 base to trimming and J lost 11 bases; unmatched junction nucleotides: 13. The CDR3: CASSQGDSAPVGQYF. For the CDR3, the DNA is TGCGCCAGCAGCCAAGGGGACAGTGCACCGGTGGGGCAGTACTTC.

V and J are TRBV6-5 and TRBJ1-5; 11 positions agree with TRBD1. Germline CDR1 and CDR2: MNHEY and SVGAGI. V trimming: 4 bases; J trimming: 3 bases; junction bases outside the gene matches: 5. The length of the CDR3 is 16 residues. CDR3 sequence: CASSSRTGGLNQPQHF. The CDR3 DNA reads TGTGCCAGCAGTTCTCGGACAGGGGGCCTCAATCAGCCCCAGCATTTT.